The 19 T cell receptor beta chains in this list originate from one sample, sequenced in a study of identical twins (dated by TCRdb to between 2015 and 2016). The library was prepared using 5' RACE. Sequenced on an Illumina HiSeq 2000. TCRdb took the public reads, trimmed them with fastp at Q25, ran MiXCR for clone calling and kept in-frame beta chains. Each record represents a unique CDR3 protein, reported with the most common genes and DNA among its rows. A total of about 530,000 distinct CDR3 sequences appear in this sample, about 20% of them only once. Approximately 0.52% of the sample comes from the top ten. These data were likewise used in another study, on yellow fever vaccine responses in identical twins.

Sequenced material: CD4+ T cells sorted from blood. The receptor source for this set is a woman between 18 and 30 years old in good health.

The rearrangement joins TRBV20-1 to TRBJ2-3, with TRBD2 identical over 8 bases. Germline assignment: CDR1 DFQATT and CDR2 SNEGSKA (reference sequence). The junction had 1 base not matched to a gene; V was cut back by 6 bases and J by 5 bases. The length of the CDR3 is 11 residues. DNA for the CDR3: TGCAGTGCGACTAGCGTAGATACGCAGTATTTT. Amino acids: CSATSVDTQYF.

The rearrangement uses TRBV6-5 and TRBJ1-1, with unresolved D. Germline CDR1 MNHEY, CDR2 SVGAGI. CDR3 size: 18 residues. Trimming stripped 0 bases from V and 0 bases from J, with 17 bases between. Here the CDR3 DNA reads TGTGCCAGCAGTTACTCCCTTTCCGTCTTAACACTGAACACTGAAGCTTTCTTT. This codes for CASSYSLSVLTLNTEAFF.

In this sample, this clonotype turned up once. Here the CDR3 reads CASSFNSGRAAKNIQYF. CDR3 sequence (DNA): TGTGCCAGCAGTTTCAATAGCGGGAGGGCCGCCAAAAACATTCAGTACTTC. The gene calls are TRBV6-5 and TRBJ2-4; 11 nucleotides agree with TRBD2. Germline V gene sequence: CDR1 MNHEY, CDR2 SVGAGI. V was clipped by 4 bases and J by 1 base; unmatched bases: 6. CDR3 length: 17 residues.

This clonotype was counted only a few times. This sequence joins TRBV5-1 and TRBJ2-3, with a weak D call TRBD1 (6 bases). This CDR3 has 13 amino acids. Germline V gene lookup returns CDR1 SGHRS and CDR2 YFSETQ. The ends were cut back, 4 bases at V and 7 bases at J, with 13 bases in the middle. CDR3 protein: CASSQNQGNTQYF. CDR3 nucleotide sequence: TGCGCCAGCAGCCAAAACCAGGGGAATACGCAGTATTTT.

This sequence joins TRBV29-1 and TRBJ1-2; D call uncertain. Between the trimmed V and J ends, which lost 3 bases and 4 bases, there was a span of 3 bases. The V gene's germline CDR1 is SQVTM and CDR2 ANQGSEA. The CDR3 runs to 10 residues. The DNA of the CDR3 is TGCAGCGTTGACAGCTATGGCTACACCTTC. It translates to CSVDSYGYTF.

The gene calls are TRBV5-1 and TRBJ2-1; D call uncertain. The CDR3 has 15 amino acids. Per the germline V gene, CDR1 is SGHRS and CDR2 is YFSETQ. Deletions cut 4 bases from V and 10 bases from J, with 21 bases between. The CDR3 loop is CASSLVQRYNKEQFF. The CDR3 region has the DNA TGCGCCAGCAGCCTTGTCCAAAGGTACAATAAAGAGCAGTTCTTC.

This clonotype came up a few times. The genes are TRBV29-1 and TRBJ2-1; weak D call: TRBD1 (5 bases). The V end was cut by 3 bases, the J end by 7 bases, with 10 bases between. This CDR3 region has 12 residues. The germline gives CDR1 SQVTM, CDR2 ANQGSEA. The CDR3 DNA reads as TGCAGCGTTGATACGGCAGGGAATGAGCAGTTCTTC. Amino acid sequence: CSVDTAGNEQFF.

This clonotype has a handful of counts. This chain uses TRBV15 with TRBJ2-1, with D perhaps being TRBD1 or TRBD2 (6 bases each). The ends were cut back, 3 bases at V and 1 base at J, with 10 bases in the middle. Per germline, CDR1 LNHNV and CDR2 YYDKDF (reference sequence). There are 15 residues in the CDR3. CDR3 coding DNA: TGTGCCACCAGCAGTCGAGGGGGGTCCTACAATGAGCAGTTCTTC. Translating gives CATSSRGGSYNEQFF.

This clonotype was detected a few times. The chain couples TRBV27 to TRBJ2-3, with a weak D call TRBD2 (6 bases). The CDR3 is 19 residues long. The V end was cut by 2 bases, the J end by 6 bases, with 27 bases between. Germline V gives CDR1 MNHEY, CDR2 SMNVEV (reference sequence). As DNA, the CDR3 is TGTGCCAGCAGTTTAGGTCCTGATAGTGGGGCGAGGGGAGGCGATACGCAGTATTTT. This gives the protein CASSLGPDSGARGGDTQYF.

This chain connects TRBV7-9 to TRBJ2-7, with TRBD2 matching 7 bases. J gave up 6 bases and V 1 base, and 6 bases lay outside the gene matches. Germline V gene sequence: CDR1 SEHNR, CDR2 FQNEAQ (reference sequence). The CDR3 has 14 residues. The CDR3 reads CASSLGGGVGEQYF. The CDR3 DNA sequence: TGTGCCAGCAGCTTAGGGGGAGGGGTTGGCGAGCAGTACTTC.

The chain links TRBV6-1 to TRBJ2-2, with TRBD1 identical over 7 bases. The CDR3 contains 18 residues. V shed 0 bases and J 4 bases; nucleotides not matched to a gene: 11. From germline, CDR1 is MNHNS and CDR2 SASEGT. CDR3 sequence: CASSEARSGGRITGELFF. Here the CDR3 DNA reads TGTGCCAGCAGTGAAGCGCGTTCAGGGGGAAGGATCACCGGGGAGCTGTTTTTT.

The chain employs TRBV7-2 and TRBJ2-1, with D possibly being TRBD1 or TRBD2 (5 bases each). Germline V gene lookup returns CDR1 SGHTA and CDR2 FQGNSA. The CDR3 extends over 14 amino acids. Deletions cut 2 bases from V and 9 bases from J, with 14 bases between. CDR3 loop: CASSLMGRSCEQFF. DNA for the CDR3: TGTGCCAGCAGCTTAATGGGACGGTCATGTGAGCAGTTCTTC.

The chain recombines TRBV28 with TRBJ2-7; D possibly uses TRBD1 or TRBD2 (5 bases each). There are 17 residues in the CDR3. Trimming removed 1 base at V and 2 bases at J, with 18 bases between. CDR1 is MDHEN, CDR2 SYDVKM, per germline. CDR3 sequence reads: CASSLSPRAGETYEQYF. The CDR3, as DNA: TGTGCCAGCAGTTTATCCCCCAGGGCGGGCGAGACCTACGAGCAGTACTTC. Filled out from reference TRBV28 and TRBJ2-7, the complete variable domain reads DVKVTQSSRYLVKRTGEKVFLECVQDMDHENMFWYRQDPGLGLRLIYFSYDVKMKEKGDIPEGYSVSREKKERFSLILESASTNQTSMYLCASSLSPRAGETYEQYFGPGTRLTVT.

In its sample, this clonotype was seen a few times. CDR3 in amino acids: CASSRGSWNGNEQFF. CDR3 in DNA: TGTGCCAGCAGCCGAGGAAGTTGGAATGGCAATGAGCAGTTCTTC. This chain joins TRBV14 and TRBJ2-1, with D unresolved. This CDR3 comprises 15 residues. Germline lookup yields CDR1 SGHDN and CDR2 FVKESK. With 4 bases removed from V and 6 bases from J, the gap between germline ends came to 16 bases. The full variable domain, completed using reference TRBV14 and TRBJ2-1, is EAGVTQFPSHSVIEKGQTVTLRCDPISGHDNLYWYRRVMGKEIKFLLHFVKESKQDESGMPNNRFLAERTGGTYSTLKVQPAELEDSGVYFCASSRGSWNGNEQFFGPGTRLTVL.

Written as DNA, the CDR3 is TGCAGTGCCCCGCGGGGGGCTTACGGGGCCAACGTCCTGACTTTC. Translating gives CSAPRGAYGANVLTF. The chain uses TRBV20-1 and TRBJ2-6; 8 bases align to TRBD2. The CDR3 contains 15 residues. Germline V gene lookup returns CDR1 DFQATT and CDR2 SNEGSKA (reference sequence). The V and J ends lost 6 bases and 4 bases, in that order; junction bases with no gene match: 8.

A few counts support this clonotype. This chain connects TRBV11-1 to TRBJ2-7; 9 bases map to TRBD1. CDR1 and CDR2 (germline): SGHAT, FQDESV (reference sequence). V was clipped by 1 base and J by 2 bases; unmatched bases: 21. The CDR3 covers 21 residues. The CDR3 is CASSLEHGATTGTGKTYEQYF. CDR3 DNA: TGTGCCAGCAGCTTAGAACACGGAGCTACGACCGGGACAGGGAAGACCTACGAGCAGTACTTC.

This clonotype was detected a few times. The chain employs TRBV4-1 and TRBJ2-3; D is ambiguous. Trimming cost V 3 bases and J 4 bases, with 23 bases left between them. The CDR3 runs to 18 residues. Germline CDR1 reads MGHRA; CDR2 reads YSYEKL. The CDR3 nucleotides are TGCGCCAGCAGCCATACAGCGTACCCTCTTTTCGACGCAGATACGCAGTATTTT. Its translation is CASSHTAYPLFDADTQYF.

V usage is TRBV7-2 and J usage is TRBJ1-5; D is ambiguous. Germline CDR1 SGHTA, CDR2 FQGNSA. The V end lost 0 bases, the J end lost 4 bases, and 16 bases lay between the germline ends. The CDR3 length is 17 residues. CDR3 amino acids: CASSLAALSVSNQPQHF. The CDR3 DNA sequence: TGTGCCAGCAGCTTAGCGGCTCTTTCAGTATCGAATCAGCCCCAGCATTTT.

In nucleotides, the CDR3 is TGCGCCAGCAGCCAAGTGGGCAGGCTCCTAGAAAATTCACCCCTCCACTTT. It encodes CASSQVGRLLENSPLHF. The chain combines TRBV4-1 with TRBJ1-6; D remains ambiguous. CDR3 length: 17 residues. CDR1 is MGHRA, CDR2 YSYEKL, per germline. The ends were cut back, 1 base at V and 7 bases at J, with 17 bases in the middle.